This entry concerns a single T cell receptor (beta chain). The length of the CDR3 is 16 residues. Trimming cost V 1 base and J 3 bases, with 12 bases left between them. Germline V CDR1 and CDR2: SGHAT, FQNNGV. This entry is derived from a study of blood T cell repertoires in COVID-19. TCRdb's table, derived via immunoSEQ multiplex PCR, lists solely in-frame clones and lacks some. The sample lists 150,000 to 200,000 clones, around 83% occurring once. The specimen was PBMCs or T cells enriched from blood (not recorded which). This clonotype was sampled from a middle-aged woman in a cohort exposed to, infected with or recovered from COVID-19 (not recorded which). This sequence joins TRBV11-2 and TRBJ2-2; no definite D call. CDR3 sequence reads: CASSLAWSIDTGELFF. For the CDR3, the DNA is TGTGCCAGCAGCTTAGCCTGGTCTATCGACACCGGGGAGCTGTTTTTT.